Here is one TCR beta chain with its context. While infection was still active, Seattle patients were enrolled and then followed longitudinally. The sample originates from a study of blood T cell repertoires in COVID-19. The overall study: Samples came from the United States, Italy and Spain, spanning acute and convalescent COVID-19. T cells, B-cell-depleted T cells, or PBMCs supplied cDNA or gDNA.

In the original workflow: Estimated nucleated cell counts came from reference gene primer amplification. Measured with immunoSEQ multiplex PCR; TCRdb has only the in-frame clones, and not every one. V, J and clone size were drawn from that table, and D and trimming were deduced from the DNA. Of tens of thousands of clones listed, 90% are singletons. The origin of this receptor is a man over 45 with COVID-19, enrolled during active disease. Sequencing was done on a sample of peripheral blood.

The CDR3 region is CASSRGGTKYNEQFF. CDR3 DNA: TGCGCCAGCAGCCGCGGGGGCACGAAATACAATGAGCAGTTCTTC. The V and J genes are TRBV4-1 and TRBJ2-1; a weak D match, TRBD2 (7 bases). Trimming took off 4 bases at V and 4 bases at J, with 14 bases between the two ends. CDR3 length: 15 amino acids. Looked up from germline, CDR1 is MGHRA and CDR2 is YSYEKL.